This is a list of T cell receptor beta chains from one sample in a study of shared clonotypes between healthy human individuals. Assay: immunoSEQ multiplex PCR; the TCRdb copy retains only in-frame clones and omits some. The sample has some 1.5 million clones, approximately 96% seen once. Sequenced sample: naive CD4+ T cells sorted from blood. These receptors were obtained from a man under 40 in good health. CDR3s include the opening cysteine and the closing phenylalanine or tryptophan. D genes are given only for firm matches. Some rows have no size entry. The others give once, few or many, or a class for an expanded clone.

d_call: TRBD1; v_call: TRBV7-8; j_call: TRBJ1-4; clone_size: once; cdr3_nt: TGTGCCAGCAGCTACGGACAGGGGGCTTTAGAAAAACTGTTTTTT; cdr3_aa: CASSYGQGALEKLFF
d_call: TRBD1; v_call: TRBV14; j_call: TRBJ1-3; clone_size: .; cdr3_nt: TGTGCCAGCAGAACACAGGGGGGAAACACCATATATTTT; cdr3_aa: CASRTQGGNTIYF
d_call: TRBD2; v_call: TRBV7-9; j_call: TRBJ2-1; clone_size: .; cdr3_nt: TGTGCCAGCAGCCCACCCTGGGGCGCTAGCGGGAGTCGGGATGAGCAGTTCTTC; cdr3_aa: CASSPPWGASGSRDEQFF
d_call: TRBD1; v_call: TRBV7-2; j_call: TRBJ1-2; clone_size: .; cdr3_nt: TGTGCCAGCAGCATGACAGGGGTCGGCTACACCTTC; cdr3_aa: CASSMTGVGYTF
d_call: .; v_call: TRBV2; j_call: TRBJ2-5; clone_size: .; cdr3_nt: TGTGCCAGCAGTGGTTTAAGCCAACCCCAAGAGACCCAGTACTTC; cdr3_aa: CASSGLSQPQETQYF
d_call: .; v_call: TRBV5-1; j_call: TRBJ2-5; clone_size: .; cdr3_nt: TGCGCCAGCAGCTTGGATAGTCGAACTCTGCGAGAGACCCAGTACTTC; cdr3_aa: CASSLDSRTLRETQYF
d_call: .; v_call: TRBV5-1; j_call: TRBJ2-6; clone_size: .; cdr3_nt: TGCGCCAGCTCACAAGGGCCCGAGTTTGGGGCCAACGTCCTGACTTTC; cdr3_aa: CASSQGPEFGANVLTF
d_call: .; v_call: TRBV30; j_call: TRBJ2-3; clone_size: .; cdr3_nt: TGTGCCTGGAGTGTACAACAGATCACAGATACGCAGTATTTT; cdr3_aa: CAWSVQQITDTQYF
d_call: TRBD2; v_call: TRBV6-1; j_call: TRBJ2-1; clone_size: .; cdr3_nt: TGTGCCAGCAGTAGGGGACTAGCTGGCGTGGTTGAGCAGTTCTTC; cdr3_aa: CASSRGLAGVVEQFF
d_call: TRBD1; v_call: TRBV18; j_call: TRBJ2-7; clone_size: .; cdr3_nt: TGTGCCAGCTCACCATTATCGGCTGGACAGGCCCCTAACGAGCAGTACTTC; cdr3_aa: CASSPLSAGQAPNEQYF
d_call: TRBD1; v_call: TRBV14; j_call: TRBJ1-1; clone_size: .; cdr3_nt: TGTGCCAGCAGCCCATTCGGGACAGGGAACACTGAAGCTTTCTTT; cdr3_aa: CASSPFGTGNTEAFF
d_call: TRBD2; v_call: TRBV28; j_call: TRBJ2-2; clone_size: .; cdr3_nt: TGTGCCAGCAGCATGCCCGGACTAGCGGAAAACACCGGGGAGCTGTTTTTT; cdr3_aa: CASSMPGLAENTGELFF
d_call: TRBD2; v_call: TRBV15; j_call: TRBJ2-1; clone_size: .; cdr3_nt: TGTGCCACCAGCAGAGATAATAAAGCGGGAGCTAAATATGAGCAGTTCTTC; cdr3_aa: CATSRDNKAGAKYEQFF
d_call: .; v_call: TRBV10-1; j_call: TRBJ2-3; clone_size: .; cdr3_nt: TGCGCCAGTAGCGTCGGAACAGATACGCAGTATTTT; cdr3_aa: CASSVGTDTQYF
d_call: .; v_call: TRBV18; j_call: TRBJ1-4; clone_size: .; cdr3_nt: TGTGCCAGCTCACCACCGTTGCGTTATAATGAAAAACTGTTTTTT; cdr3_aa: CASSPPLRYNEKLFF
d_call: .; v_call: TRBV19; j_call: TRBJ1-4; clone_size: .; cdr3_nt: TGTGCCAGTAGTATCCACGGTGCAACTAATGAAAAACTGTTTTTT; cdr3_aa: CASSIHGATNEKLFF
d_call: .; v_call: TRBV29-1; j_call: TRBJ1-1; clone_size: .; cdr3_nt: TGCAGCGCCCGGAACACTGAAGCTTTCTTT; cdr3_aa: CSARNTEAFF
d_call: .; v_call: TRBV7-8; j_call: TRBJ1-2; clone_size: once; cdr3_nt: TGTGCCAGCAGCTTATTACGGGGGGCGAGTGGCTACACCTTC; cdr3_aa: CASSLLRGASGYTF
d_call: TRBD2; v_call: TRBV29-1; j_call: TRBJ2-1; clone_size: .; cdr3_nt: TGCAGCGCTATCAGCGGGAGCCCCCATTTCTCGACCAATGAGCAGTTCTTC; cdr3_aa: CSAISGSPHFSTNEQFF
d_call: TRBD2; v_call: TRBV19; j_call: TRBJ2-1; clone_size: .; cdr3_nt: TGTGCCAGTAGCCCCGGGACTAGTCTCTACAATGAGCAGTTCTTC; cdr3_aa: CASSPGTSLYNEQFF
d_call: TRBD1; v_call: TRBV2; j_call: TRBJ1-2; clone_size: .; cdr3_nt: TGTGCCAGCAGGGAGGGACAGGCAAGACTGCATGGCTACACCTTC; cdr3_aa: CASREGQARLHGYTF
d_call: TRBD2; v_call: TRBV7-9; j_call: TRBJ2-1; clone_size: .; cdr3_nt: TGTGCCAGCAGCCCGACTAGCGGACTAGCGGGAGTGGAAAATGAGCAGTTCTTC; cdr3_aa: CASSPTSGLAGVENEQFF
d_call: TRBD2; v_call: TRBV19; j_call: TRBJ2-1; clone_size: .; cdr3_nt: TGTGCCAGTAGTATAGAGGGACTAGCGGTGTACAATGAGCAGTTCTTC; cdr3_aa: CASSIEGLAVYNEQFF
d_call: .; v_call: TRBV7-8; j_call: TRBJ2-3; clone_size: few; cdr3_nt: TGTGCCAGCAGCTTAGATTTCGGAGGGGCCGGCGCAGATACGCAGTATTTT; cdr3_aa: CASSLDFGGAGADTQYF
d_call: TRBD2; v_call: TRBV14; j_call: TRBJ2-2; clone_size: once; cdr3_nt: TGTGCCAGCAGCCCAGGGACTAGCGGGAGCACCGGGGAGCTGTTTTTT; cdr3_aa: CASSPGTSGSTGELFF
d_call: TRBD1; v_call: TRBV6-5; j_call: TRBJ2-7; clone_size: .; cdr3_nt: TGTGCCAGCAGTTACGTAGGGACAGCTTACGAGCAGTACTTC; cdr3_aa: CASSYVGTAYEQYF
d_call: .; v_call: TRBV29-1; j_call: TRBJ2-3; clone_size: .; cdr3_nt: TGCAGCGTTGTTTACCTACCCCCAGATACGCAGTATTTT; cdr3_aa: CSVVYLPPDTQYF
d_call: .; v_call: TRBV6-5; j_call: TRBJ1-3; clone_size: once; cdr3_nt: TGTGCCAGCAGTTTTACGGGGCAGCTCTCTGGAAACACCATATATTTT; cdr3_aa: CASSFTGQLSGNTIYF
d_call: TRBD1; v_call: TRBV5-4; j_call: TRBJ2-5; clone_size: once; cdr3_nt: TGTGCCAGCAGCCCGGACAGGGTGGAAGAGACCCAGTACTTC; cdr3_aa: CASSPDRVEETQYF
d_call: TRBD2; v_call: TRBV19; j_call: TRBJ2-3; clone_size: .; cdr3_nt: TGTGCCAGTAGTATAGGACTAGCGCAGAGCACAGATACGCAGTATTTT; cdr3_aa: CASSIGLAQSTDTQYF
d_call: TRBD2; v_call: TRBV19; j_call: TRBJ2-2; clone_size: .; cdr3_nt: TGTGCCAGTAGGCTAGCGGTGGACGCCGGGGAGCTGTTTTTT; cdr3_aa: CASRLAVDAGELFF
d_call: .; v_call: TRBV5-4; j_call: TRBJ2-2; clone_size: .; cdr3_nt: TGTGCCAGCAGCTCCCCGGAGGTATCCACCGGGGAGCTGTTTTTT; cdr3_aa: CASSSPEVSTGELFF
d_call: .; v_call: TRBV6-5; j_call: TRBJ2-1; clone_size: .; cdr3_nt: TGTGCCAGCAGTTATGACACGGGCTACAATGAGCAGTTCTTC; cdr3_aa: CASSYDTGYNEQFF
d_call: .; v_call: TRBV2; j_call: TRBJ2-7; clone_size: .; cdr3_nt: TGTGCCAGCAGTGGACCCGCAGGGGTAAAATTCTACGAGCAGTACTTC; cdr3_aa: CASSGPAGVKFYEQYF
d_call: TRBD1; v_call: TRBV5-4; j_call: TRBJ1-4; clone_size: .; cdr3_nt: TGTGCCAGCAGCGCGACAGGGGGCGATGAAAAACTGTTTTTT; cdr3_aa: CASSATGGDEKLFF
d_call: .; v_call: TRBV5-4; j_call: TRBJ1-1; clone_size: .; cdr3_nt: TGTGCCAGCAGCGGCGGACAGCTGAACACTGAAGCTTTCTTT; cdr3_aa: CASSGGQLNTEAFF
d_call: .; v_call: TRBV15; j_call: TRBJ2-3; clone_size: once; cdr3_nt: TGTGCCACCAGCTCACACAGGGTGATTTCAGATACGCAGTATTTT; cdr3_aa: CATSSHRVISDTQYF
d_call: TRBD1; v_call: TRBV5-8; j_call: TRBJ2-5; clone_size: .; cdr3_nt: TGTGCCAGCAGCCGACAGGGGGCGCGGGAGACCCAGTACTTC; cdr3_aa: CASSRQGARETQYF
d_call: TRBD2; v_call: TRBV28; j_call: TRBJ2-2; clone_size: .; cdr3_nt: TGTGCCAGCAGCCGAACTAGCGGGAGGGGCACCGGGGAGCTGTTTTTT; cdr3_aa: CASSRTSGRGTGELFF
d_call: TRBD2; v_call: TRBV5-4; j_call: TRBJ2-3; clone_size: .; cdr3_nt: TGTGCCAGCAGTTTAGCGGGAGGGCCGGAAGATACGCAGTATTTT; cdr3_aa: CASSLAGGPEDTQYF
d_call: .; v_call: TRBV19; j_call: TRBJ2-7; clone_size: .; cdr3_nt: TGTGCCAGTAGCCGGAACTCCTACGAGCAGTACTTC; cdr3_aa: CASSRNSYEQYF